Following are 28 T cell receptor beta chains from one sample sequenced in a study of blood T cell repertoires in COVID-19. Profiling relied on immunoSEQ multiplex PCR, and the TCRdb table lists in-frame clones only, not all of them. The sample yields tens of thousands of clones, around 90% seen once. The sequencing input was peripheral blood. The receptors were gathered from a woman over 75 with acute or convalescent COVID-19.

The chain is built from TRBV7-9 and TRBJ2-5; 8 positions agree with TRBD2. The germline V gene encodes CDR1 SEHNR and CDR2 FQNEAQ (reference sequence). The CDR3 contains 15 residues. The ends lost 6 bases at V and 1 base at J; junction bases unmatched: 7. CDR3 bases: TGTGCCAGCAGGCGAACGGGACTAGGCCAAGAGACCCAGTACTTC. This gives the protein CASRRTGLGQETQYF. The full variable domain, rest sourced from reference TRBV7-9 and TRBJ2-5, is DTGVSQNPRHKITKRGQNVTFRCDPISEHNRLYWYRQTLGQGPEFLTYFQNEAQLEKSRLLSDRFSAERPKGSFSTLEIQRTEQGDSAMYLCASRRTGLGQETQYFGPGTRLLVL.

J is TRBJ1-3 and V is TRBV15; D is unresolved. Germline lookup yields CDR1 LNHNV and CDR2 YYDKDF (reference sequence). The V end lost 1 base, the J end lost 0 bases, and 10 bases lay between the germline ends. The CDR3 loop spans 16 amino acids. The CDR3 DNA reads as TGTGCCACCAGCAGAGGCGGGAGAAACTCTGGAAACACCATATATTTT. Amino acids: CATSRGGRNSGNTIYF.

This clone has only one observation. The CDR3 region has the DNA TGTGCCAGCAGCGCACACTTTTGGACTAGCGGGAGCGGGAACGAGCAGTACTTC. It specifies CASSAHFWTSGSGNEQYF. The rearrangement uses TRBV11-2 and TRBJ2-7; 13 bases are a match to TRBD2. Germline loops: CDR1 SGHAT, CDR2 FQNNGV. J lost 5 bases, V lost 5 bases, and 15 bases had no gene match. The CDR3 is made up of 18 amino acids.

J is TRBJ2-7 and V is TRBV2; weak D call: TRBD2 (6 bases). Germline CDR1 SNHLY, CDR2 FYNNEI. The length of the CDR3 is 11 residues. With 8 bases removed from V and 1 base from J, the gap between germline ends came to 6 bases. CDR3 sequence (DNA): TGTGCCAGCCGGGAGTCCTACGAGCAGTACTTC. Its translation is CASRESYEQYF. Together with reference TRBV2 and TRBJ2-7, the CDR3 gives the full variable domain: EPEVTQTPSHQVTQMGQEVILRCVPISNHLYFYWYRQILGQKVEFLVSFYNNEISEKSEIFDDQFSVERPDGSNFTLKIRSTKLEDSAMYFCASRESYEQYFGPGTRLTVT.

The genes are TRBV5-6 and TRBJ1-2; weak D call: TRBD1 (6 bases). Per the germline V gene, CDR1 is SGHDT and CDR2 is YYEEEE. V was clipped by 6 bases and J by 3 bases, with 18 bases between them. CDR3 length: 15 amino acids. The CDR3, as DNA: TGTGCCAGCACCCAACCCGGCAGGGGCTACTATGGCTACACCTTC. This gives the protein CASTQPGRGYYGYTF.

The gene calls are TRBV7-2 and TRBJ1-5, with D possibly matching TRBD1 (5 bases). The CDR3 loop spans 15 amino acids. V shed 3 bases and J shed 1 base, with 10 bases lying between them. Germline CDR1 reads SGHTA; CDR2 reads FQGNSA. The CDR3 loop reads CASSLEGLSNQPQHF. The CDR3 nucleotides read TGTGCCAGCAGCTTGGAGGGGTTAAGCAATCAGCCCCAGCATTTT.

The chain joins TRBV4-1 to TRBJ2-3, with 12 bases identical to TRBD2. Germline V gene lookup returns CDR1 MGHRA and CDR2 YSYEKL. This CDR3 comprises 17 residues. J was trimmed by 5 bases and V by 1 base; bases with no gene match: 7. The CDR3 protein is CASSQARLAGEEDTQYF. The CDR3 nucleotides read TGCGCCAGCAGCCAAGCCAGACTAGCGGGAGAAGAAGATACGCAGTATTTT.

The chain has TRBV3-1 (or the pseudogene TRBV3-2) and TRBJ1-4; D is unclear. The V and J ends lost 0 bases and 6 bases respectively, with 14 bases between them. Germline loops: CDR1 LGHDT, CDR2 YNNKEL (reference sequence). The CDR3 contains 16 residues. This CDR3 is CASSQDPGGHYEKLFF. CDR3 coding DNA: TGTGCCAGCAGCCAAGATCCAGGCGGGCACTATGAAAAACTGTTTTTT.

About this clone itself: One junction end does not reproduce the germline sequence, and a read error may be involved. This sequence joins TRBV7-9 and TRBJ1-2; D remains unclear. The CDR3 extends over 12 amino acids. The germline V gene has CDR1 SEHNR and CDR2 FQNEAQ (reference sequence). The CDR3 reads CASSFPQSTESF. The CDR3 coding sequence is TGTGCCAGCAGCTTCCCCCAAAGTACAGAATCCTTC.

The CDR3 protein is CASSKQGANYNEQFF. The CDR3 DNA reads as TGTGCCAGCAGTAAGCAGGGGGCGAACTACAATGAGCAGTTCTTC. V is TRBV5-4 and J is TRBJ2-1, with 8 bases fitting TRBD1. CDR1 SGHNT and CDR2 YYREEE come from the germline V gene (reference sequence). Unmatched junction bases numbered 7, after V lost 5 bases and J lost 3 bases. The CDR3 is 15 amino acids.

V gene TRBV11-2 combines with J gene TRBJ1-1; D uncertain. This CDR3 is built from 13 residues. The V gene lost 2 bases and the J gene lost 4 bases, with 8 bases spanning the gap. Germline-derived CDR1 and CDR2 are SGHAT and FQNNGV. The CDR3 coding sequence is TGTGCCAGCAGCTTAATGGCCGTCACTGAAGCTTTCTTT. Protein product: CASSLMAVTEAFF.

The chain employs TRBV7-9 and TRBJ2-4; TRBD2 matches at 12 bases. The germline V gene has CDR1 SEHNR and CDR2 FQNEAQ (reference sequence). The CDR3 sequence is 16 residues long. V dropped 1 base and J dropped 8; count of bases not matched to a gene: 6. The chain's CDR3 is CASSLGLAGGLDIQYF. CDR3 nucleotide sequence: TGTGCCAGCAGCTTAGGGCTAGCGGGAGGGCTAGACATTCAGTACTTC.

Here the CDR3 reads CASARDTEAFF. CDR3 DNA sequence: TGTGCCAGTGCGAGGGACACTGAAGCTTTCTTT. The rearrangement joins TRBV19 to TRBJ1-1; D not certain. The CDR3 is made up of 11 amino acids. Looked up from germline, CDR1 is LNHDA and CDR2 is SQIVND (reference sequence). Trimming took off 8 bases at V and 3 bases at J, with 7 bases between the two ends. Complete variable domain (other parts from reference TRBV19 and TRBJ1-1): DGGITQSPKYLFRKEGQNVTLSCEQNLNHDAMYWYRQDPGQGLRLIYYSQIVNDFQKGDIAEGYSVSREKKESFPLTVTSAQKNPTAFYLCASARDTEAFFGQGTRLTVV.

The V call is TRBV3-1 (or the pseudogene TRBV3-2), the J call TRBJ2-1; D is possibly TRBD2 (7 bases). The V end was cut by 0 bases, the J end by 2 bases, with 11 bases between. Germline V gene lookup returns CDR1 LGHDT and CDR2 YNNKEL (reference sequence). The CDR3 extends over 16 amino acids. The CDR3 protein is CASSQDGGGPYNEQFF. The CDR3 DNA reads TGTGCCAGCAGCCAAGATGGGGGGGGGCCCTACAATGAGCAGTTCTTC.

The gene calls are TRBV27 and TRBJ2-7, with D maybe TRBD1 (6 bases). Germline-derived CDR1 and CDR2 are MNHEY and SMNVEV (reference sequence). The CDR3 sequence is 14 residues long. V was trimmed by 3 bases and J by 1 base, leaving 10 bases between them. The CDR3 DNA follows: TGTGCCAGCAGTTTTGGAACAGGGTCCTACGAGCAGTACTTC. Amino acids: CASSFGTGSYEQYF.

The chain links TRBV11-2 to TRBJ1-1; D remains unclear. Germline CDR1 is SGHAT and CDR2 is FQNNGV. The CDR3 extends over 14 amino acids. The V gene lost 2 bases and the J gene lost 2 bases, with 9 bases spanning the gap. The CDR3 reads CASSLNLANTEAFF. In DNA, the CDR3 is TGTGCCAGCAGCTTAAACCTGGCAAACACTGAAGCTTTCTTT. Complete variable domain (other parts from reference TRBV11-2 and TRBJ1-1): EAGVAQSPRYKIIEKRQSVAFWCNPISGHATLYWYQQILGQGPKLLIQFQNNGVVDDSQLPKDRFSAERLKGVDSTLKIQPAKLEDSAVYLCASSLNLANTEAFFGQGTRLTVV.

The J gene is TRBJ2-1, the V gene TRBV3-1 (or the pseudogene TRBV3-2); maybe TRBD1 (5 bases). The CDR3 has 12 residues. Deletions cut 4 bases from V and 10 bases from J, with 11 bases between. Germline CDR1 LGHDT, CDR2 YNNKEL (reference sequence). The CDR3 DNA sequence: TGTGCCAGCAGCCCCTCAGGGAACGAGCAGTTCTTC. It encodes CASSPSGNEQFF.

The rearrangement uses TRBV9 and TRBJ2-5; TRBD2 might be the D (6 bases). The length of the CDR3 is 15 residues. Germline CDR1 is SGDLS and CDR2 is YYNGEE. Trimming took 0 bases from V and 4 from J, leaving 13 bases between them. CDR3 bases: TGTGCCAGCAGCGTAGCTGGAGGGAGTGCAGAGACCCAGTACTTC. It specifies CASSVAGGSAETQYF.

The chain links TRBV4-2 to TRBJ2-5, with 10 bases aligning to TRBD1. The CDR3 contains 13 residues. The germline V gene encodes CDR1 LGHNA and CDR2 YNFKEQ. The trim removed 4 bases at V and 4 bases at J, leaving 0 bases unmatched. The CDR3 is CASSRQGAETQYF. The CDR3 nucleotides are TGTGCCAGCAGCCGACAGGGGGCAGAGACCCAGTACTTC.

The chain is built from TRBV10-3 and TRBJ2-1; D perhaps matches TRBD2 (6 bases). This CDR3 comprises 14 residues. V was shortened by 7 bases and J by 5 bases, with 15 bases between the two germline ends. The germline V gene has CDR1 ENHRY and CDR2 SYGVKD. In nucleotides, the CDR3 is TGTGCCATCACGGGTAGCGGATCCCACAATGAGCAGTTCTTC. Its translation is CAITGSGSHNEQFF.

The chain links TRBV7-3 to TRBJ2-3; the match to TRBD2 covers 12 bases. Germline CDR1 SGHTA, CDR2 FQGTGA. CDR3 size: 16 residues. J lost 2 bases, V lost 4 bases, and 4 bases had no gene match. In nucleotides, the CDR3 is TGTGCCAGCAGCTCAGCTAGCGGGGGGGACACAGATACGCAGTATTTT. This sequence encodes CASSSASGGDTDTQYF.

The rearrangement links TRBV5-1 to TRBJ2-7; 10 bases map to TRBD1. This CDR3 comprises 15 residues. V was pared by 2 bases and J by 4 bases, with 6 bases of the junction left unmatched. CDR1 and CDR2 from the germline V gene are SGHRS and YFSETQ. CDR3 bases: TGCGCCAGCAGCTTTGCGACAGGGGGCAGGTACGAGCAGTACTTC. This sequence encodes CASSFATGGRYEQYF.

This clone was found once. The chain uses TRBV7-8 and TRBJ2-7; TRBD2 agrees at 12 bases. This CDR3 is built from 15 residues. Germline V gives CDR1 SGHVS, CDR2 FQNEAQ. V shed 5 bases, J shed 2 bases, and the junction held 4 bases outside the gene matches. CDR3 in DNA: TGTGCCAGCAGCAGGGGACTAGCGGGTGCCTACGAGCAGTACTTC. Translated: CASSRGLAGAYEQYF.

The rearrangement uses TRBV5-1 and TRBJ2-7, with D perhaps matching TRBD1 (6 bases). Trimming left V 0 bases short and J 3 bases short, with 13 bases between. CDR3 length: 15 amino acids. CDR1 and CDR2 (germline): SGHRS, YFSETQ. CDR3 nucleotides: TGCGCCAGCAGCTTGGGGTCGGGACACCTCTACGAGCAGTACTTC. It codes for CASSLGSGHLYEQYF. Combining the CDR3 with reference TRBV5-1 and TRBJ2-7 gives the whole variable domain KAGVTQTPRYLIKTRGQQVTLSCSPISGHRSVSWYQQTPGQGLQFLFEYFSETQRNKGNFPGRFSGRQFSNSRSEMNVSTLELGDSALYLCASSLGSGHLYEQYFGPGTRLTVT.

This chain uses TRBV2 with TRBJ1-4, with 8 nucleotides matching TRBD1. The V gene's germline CDR1 is SNHLY and CDR2 FYNNEI. V gave up 8 bases and J gave up 10 bases; unmatched junction bases: 12. The CDR3 is 14 amino acids. The chain's CDR3 is CASGEDRAGGKLFF. The CDR3 region has the DNA TGTGCCAGCGGCGAGGACAGGGCAGGGGGAAAACTGTTTTTT.

The chain links TRBV27 to TRBJ2-2; the match to TRBD2 covers 7 bases. Germline loops: CDR1 MNHEY, CDR2 SMNVEV (reference sequence). V dropped 4 bases and J dropped 6; count of bases not matched to a gene: 5. This CDR3 is 14 amino acids long. The DNA of the CDR3 is TGTGCCAGCAGTTGGGGGGGTGCGGCCGGGGAGCTGTTTTTT. This codes for CASSWGGAAGELFF.

The V and J genes are TRBV10-3 and TRBJ2-7; tentatively, D is TRBD1 (7 bases). Between the trimmed V and J ends, which lost 3 bases and 1 base, there was a span of 13 bases. Germline V CDR1 and CDR2: ENHRY, SYGVKD. This CDR3 has 15 amino acids. CDR3 nucleotide sequence: TGTGCCATCAGTGATTCAGGGGGGACATCCTACGAGCAGTACTTC. It is translated as CAISDSGGTSYEQYF.

This clone was seen only a few times. The gene calls are TRBV6-5 and TRBJ1-2; D remains unclear. CDR3 length equals 13 residues. With 6 bases removed from V and 0 bases from J, the gap between germline ends came to 8 bases. The germline gives CDR1 MNHEY, CDR2 SVGAGI. The CDR3 region is CASRPTANYGYTF. In nucleotides, the CDR3 is TGTGCCAGCAGGCCCACAGCTAACTATGGCTACACCTTC.